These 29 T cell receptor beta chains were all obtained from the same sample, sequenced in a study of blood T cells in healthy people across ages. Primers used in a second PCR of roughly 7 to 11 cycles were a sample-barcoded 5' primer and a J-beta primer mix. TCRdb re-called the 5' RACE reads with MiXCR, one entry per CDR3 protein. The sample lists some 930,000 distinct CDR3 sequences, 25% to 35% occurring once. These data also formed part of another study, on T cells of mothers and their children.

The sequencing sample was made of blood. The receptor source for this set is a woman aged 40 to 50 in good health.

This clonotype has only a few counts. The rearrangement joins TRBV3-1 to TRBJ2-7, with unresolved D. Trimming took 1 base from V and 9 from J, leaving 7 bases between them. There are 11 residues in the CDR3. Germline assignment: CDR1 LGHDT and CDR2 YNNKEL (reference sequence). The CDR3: CASSQAGGQYF. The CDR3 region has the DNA TGTGCCAGCAGCCAAGCGGGTGGGCAGTACTTC.

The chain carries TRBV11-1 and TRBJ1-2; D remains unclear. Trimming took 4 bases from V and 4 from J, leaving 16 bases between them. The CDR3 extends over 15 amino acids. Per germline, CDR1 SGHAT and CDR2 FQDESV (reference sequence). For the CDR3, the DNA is TGTGCCAGCAGCTCCTCCCCGGCGGGATCCTATGGCTACACCTTC. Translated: CASSSSPAGSYGYTF.

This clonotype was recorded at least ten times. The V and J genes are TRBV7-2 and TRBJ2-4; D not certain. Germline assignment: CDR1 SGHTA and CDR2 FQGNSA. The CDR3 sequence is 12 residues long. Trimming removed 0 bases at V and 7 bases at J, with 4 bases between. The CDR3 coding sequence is TGTGCCAGCAGCTTAGCCGGGAACATTCAGTACTTC. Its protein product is CASSLAGNIQYF.

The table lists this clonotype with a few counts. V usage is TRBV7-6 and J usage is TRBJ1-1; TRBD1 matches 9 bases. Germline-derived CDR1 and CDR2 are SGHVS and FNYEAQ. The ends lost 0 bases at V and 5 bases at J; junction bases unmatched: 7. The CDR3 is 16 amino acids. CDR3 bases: TGTGCCAGCAGCTTAGCCCAACAGGGGGCTGGGACTGAAGCTTTCTTT. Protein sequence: CASSLAQQGAGTEAFF.

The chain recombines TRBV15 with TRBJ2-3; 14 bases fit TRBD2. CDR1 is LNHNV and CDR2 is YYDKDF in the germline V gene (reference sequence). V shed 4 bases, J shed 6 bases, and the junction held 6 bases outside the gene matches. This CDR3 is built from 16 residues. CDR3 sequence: CATSKGLAGAFDTQYF. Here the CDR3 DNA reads TGTGCCACCAGCAAGGGACTAGCGGGGGCCTTCGATACGCAGTATTTT.

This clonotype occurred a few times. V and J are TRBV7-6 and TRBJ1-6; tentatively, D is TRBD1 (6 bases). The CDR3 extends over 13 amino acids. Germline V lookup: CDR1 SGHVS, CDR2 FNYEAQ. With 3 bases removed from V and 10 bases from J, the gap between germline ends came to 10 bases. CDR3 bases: TGTGCCAGCAGCTTCACAGGGAAGTCACCCCTCCACTTT. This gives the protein CASSFTGKSPLHF.

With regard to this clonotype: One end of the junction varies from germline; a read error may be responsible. CDR3 region: CATSGDRRGTYEQYF. The CDR3 DNA sequence: TGTGCCACCAGCGGAGATCGGCGGGGAACATACGAGCAGTACTTC. V gene TRBV15 combines with J gene TRBJ2-7, with TRBD2 as a possible D gene (6 bases). This CDR3 is 15 amino acids long. CDR1 is LNHNV, CDR2 YYDKDF, per germline (reference sequence).

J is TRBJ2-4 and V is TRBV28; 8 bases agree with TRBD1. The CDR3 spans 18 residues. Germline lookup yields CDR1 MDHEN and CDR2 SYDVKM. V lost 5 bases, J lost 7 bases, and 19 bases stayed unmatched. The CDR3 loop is CASSPPGTGLLRWNIQYF. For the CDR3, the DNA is TGTGCCAGCAGTCCCCCCGGGACAGGCCTCCTAAGATGGAACATTCAGTACTTC.

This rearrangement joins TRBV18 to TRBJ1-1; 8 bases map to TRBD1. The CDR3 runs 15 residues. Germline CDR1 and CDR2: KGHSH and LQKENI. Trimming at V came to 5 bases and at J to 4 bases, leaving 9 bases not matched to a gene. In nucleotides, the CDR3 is TGTGCCAGCTCAGCAGGACAGGGAACGGGCACTGAAGCTTTCTTT. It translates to CASSAGQGTGTEAFF.

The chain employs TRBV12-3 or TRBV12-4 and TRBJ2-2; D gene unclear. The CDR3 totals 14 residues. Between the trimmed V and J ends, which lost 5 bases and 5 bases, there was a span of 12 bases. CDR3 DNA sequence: TGTGCCAGCAGTCCTATCTTAGGAACCGGGGAGCTGTTTTTT. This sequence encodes CASSPILGTGELFF.

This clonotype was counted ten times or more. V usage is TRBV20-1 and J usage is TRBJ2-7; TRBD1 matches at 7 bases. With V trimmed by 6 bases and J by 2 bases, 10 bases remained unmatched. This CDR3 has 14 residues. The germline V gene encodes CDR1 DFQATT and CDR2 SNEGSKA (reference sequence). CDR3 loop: CSASDREPPYEQYF. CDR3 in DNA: TGCAGTGCCAGTGACAGGGAGCCTCCCTACGAGCAGTACTTC.

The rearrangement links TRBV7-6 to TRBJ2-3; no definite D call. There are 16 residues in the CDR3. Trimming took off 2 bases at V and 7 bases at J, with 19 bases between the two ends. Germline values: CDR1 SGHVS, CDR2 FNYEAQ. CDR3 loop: CASSLLDGPPLNTQYF. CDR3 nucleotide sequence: TGTGCCAGCAGCTTATTAGATGGCCCTCCACTAAATACGCAGTATTTT. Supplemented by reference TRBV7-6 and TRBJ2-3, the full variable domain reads GAGVSQSPRYKVTKRGQDVALRCDPISGHVSLYWYRQALGQGPEFLTYFNYEAQQDKSGLPNDRFSAERPEGSISTLTIQRTEQRDSAMYRCASSLLDGPPLNTQYFGPGTRLTVL.

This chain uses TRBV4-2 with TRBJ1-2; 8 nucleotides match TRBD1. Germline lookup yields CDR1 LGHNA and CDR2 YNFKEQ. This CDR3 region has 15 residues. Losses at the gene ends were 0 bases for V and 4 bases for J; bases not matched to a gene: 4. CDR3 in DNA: TGTGCCAGCAGCCAAGATCAGGGGGCTGCCTATGGCTACACCTTC. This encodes CASSQDQGAAYGYTF.

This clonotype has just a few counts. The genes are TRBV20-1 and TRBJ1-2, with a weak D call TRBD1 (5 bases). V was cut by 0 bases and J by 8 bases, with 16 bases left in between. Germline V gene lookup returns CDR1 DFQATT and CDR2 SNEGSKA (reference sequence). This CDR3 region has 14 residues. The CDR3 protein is CSARDGWGGRGYTF. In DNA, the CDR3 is TGCAGTGCTAGAGATGGATGGGGCGGACGAGGCTACACCTTC.

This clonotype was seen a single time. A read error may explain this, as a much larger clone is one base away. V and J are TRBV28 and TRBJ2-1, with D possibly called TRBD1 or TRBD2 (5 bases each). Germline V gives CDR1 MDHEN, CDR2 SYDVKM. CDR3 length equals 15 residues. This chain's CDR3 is CASSLASPRIGVGVF. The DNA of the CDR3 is TGTGCCAGCAGTTTAGCATCCCCCCGAATCGGTGTGGGGGTCTTC.

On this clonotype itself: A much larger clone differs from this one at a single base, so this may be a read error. The chain's CDR3 is CVSSHDRGRDGYTF. The CDR3 DNA reads as TGTGTCAGCAGCCATGACAGGGGGCGAGATGGCTACACCTTC. The chain is built from TRBV9 and TRBJ1-2, with 10 bases identical to TRBD1. Germline V gene data show CDR1 as SGDLS and CDR2 as YYNGEE. The CDR3 loop spans 14 amino acids.

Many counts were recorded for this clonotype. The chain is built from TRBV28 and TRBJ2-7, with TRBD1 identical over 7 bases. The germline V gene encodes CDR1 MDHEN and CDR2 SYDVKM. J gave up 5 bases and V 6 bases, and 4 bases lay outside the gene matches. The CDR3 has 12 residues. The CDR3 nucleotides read TGTGCCAGCAGAACAACAGGGGACGAGCAGTACTTC. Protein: CASRTTGDEQYF.

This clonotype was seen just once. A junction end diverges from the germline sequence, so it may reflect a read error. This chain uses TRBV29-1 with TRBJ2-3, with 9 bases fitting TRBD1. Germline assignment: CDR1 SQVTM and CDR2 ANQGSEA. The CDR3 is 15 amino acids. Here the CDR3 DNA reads TGCAGCGTCGAAGGGGACAGGGACAATCTGGATACGCAGTATTTT. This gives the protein CSVEGDRDNLDTQYF.

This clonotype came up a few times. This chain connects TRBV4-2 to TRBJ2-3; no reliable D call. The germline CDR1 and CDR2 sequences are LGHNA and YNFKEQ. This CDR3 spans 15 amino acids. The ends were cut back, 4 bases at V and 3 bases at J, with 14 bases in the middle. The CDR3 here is CASSREASSTDTQYF. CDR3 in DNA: TGTGCCAGCAGCCGAGAGGCGTCCTCTACAGATACGCAGTATTTT.

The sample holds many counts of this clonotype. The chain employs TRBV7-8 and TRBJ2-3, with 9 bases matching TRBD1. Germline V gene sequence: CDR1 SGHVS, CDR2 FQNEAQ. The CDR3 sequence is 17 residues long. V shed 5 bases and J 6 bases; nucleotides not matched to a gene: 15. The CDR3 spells CASSPRGQGVTPDTQYF. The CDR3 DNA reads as TGTGCCAGCAGCCCGCGGGGACAGGGTGTGACCCCGGATACGCAGTATTTT.

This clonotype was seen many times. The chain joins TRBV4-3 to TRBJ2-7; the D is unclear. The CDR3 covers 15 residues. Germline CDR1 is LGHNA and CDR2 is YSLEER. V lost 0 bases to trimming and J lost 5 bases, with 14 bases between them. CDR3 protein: CASSQDWIARDEQYF. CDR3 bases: TGCGCCAGCAGCCAAGATTGGATAGCAAGGGACGAGCAGTACTTC.

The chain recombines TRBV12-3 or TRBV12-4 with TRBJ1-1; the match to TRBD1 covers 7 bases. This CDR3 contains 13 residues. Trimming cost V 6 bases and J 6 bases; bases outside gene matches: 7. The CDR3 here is CASSYSGTAEAFF. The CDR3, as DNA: TGTGCCAGCAGCTACTCCGGGACAGCTGAAGCTTTCTTT.

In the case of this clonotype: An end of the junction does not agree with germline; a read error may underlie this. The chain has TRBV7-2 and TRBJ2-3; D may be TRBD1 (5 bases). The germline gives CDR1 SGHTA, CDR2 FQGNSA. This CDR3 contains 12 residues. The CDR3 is CASSRLTDAQYF. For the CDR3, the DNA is TGTGCCAGCAGCCGACTGACAGATGCGCAGTATTTT. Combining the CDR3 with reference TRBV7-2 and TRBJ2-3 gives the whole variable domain GAGVSQSPSNKVTEKGKDVELRCDPISGHTALYWYRQSLGQGLEFLIYFQGNSAPDKSGLPSDRFSAERTGGSVSTLTIQRTQQEDSAVYLCASSRLTDAQYFGPGTRLTVL.

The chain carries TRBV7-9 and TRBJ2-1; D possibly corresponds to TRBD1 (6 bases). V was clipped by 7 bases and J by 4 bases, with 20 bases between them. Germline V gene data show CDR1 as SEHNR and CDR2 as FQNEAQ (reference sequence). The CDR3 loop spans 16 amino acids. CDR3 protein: CASKLSRGDLYNEQFF. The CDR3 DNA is TGTGCCAGCAAATTGAGCAGGGGCGACCTATACAATGAGCAGTTCTTC. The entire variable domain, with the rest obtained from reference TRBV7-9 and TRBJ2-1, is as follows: DTGVSQNPRHKITKRGQNVTFRCDPISEHNRLYWYRQTLGQGPEFLTYFQNEAQLEKSRLLSDRFSAERPKGSFSTLEIQRTEQGDSAMYLCASKLSRGDLYNEQFFGPGTRLTVL.

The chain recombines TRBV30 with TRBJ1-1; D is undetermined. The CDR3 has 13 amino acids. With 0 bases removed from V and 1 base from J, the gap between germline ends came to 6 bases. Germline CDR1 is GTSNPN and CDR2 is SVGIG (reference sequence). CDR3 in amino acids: CAWSVPGNTEAFF. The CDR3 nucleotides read TGTGCCTGGAGTGTACCCGGGAACACTGAAGCTTTCTTT.

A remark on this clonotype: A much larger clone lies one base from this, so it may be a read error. For the CDR3, the DNA is TGTGCCATCAGTGGGAGTAGCGGCAGCTACAATGAGCAGTTCTTC. This translates into CAISGSSGSYNEQFF. V gene TRBV10-3 combines with J gene TRBJ2-1; D is perhaps TRBD2 (6 bases). V was pared by 4 bases and J by 3 bases, with 13 bases between. This CDR3 comprises 15 residues. Germline CDR1 is ENHRY and CDR2 is SYGVKD.

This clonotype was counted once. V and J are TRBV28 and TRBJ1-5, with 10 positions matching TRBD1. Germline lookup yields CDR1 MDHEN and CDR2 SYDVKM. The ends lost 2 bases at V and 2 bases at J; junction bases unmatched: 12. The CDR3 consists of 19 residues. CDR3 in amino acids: CASSLGLGQGVGGNQPQHF. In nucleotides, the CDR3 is TGTGCCAGCAGTTTAGGACTAGGACAGGGGGTTGGGGGCAATCAGCCCCAGCATTTT.

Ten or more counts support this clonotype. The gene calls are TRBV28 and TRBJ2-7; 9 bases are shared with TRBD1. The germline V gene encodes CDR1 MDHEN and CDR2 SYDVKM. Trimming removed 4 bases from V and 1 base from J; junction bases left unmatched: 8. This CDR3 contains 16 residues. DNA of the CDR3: TGTGCCAGCAGTTCGCCGGGACAGGGCGCTTCCTACGAGCAGTACTTC. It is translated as CASSSPGQGASYEQYF.

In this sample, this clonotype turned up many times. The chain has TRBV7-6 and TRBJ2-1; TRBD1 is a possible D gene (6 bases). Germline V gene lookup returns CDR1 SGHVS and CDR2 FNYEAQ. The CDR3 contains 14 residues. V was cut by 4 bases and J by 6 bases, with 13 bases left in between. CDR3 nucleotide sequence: TGTGCCAGCAGCTCAAATACAGGGTCCAATGAGCAGTTCTTC. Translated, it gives CASSSNTGSNEQFF.